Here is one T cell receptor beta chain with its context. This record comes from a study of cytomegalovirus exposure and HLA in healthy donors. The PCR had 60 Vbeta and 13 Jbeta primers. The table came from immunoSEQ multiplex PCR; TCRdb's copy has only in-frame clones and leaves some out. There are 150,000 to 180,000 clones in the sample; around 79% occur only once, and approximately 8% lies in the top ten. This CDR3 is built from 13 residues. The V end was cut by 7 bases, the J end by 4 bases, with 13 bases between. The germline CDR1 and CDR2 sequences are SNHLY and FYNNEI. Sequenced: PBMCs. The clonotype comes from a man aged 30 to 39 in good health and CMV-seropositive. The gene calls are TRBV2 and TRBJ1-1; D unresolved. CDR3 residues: CASTSGEGTEAFF. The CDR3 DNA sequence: TGTGCCAGCACCTCAGGCGAAGGCACTGAAGCTTTCTTT.